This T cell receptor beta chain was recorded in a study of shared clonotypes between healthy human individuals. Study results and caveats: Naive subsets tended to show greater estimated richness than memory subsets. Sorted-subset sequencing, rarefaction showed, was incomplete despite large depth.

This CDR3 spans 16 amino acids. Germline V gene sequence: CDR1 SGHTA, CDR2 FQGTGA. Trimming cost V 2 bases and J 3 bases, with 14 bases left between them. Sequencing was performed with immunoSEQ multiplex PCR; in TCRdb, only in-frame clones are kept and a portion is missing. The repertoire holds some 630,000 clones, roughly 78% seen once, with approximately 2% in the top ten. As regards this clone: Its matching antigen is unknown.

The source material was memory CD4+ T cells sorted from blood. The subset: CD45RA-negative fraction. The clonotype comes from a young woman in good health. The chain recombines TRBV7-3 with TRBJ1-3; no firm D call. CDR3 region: CASSLAGPPSGNTIYF. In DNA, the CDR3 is TGTGCCAGCAGCTTAGCAGGCCCACCAAGTGGAAACACCATATATTTT.